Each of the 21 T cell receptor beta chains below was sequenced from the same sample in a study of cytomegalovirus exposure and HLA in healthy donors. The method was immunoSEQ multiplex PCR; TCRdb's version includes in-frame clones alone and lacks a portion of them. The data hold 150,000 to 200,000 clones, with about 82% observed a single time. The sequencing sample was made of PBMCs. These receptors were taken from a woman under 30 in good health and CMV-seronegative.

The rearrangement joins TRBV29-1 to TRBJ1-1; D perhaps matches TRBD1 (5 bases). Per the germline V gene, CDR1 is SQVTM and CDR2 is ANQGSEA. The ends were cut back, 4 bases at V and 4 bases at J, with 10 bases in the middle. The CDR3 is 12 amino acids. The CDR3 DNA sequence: TGCAGCGTTGTCGGGGGAATCACTGAAGCTTTCTTT. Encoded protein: CSVVGGITEAFF.

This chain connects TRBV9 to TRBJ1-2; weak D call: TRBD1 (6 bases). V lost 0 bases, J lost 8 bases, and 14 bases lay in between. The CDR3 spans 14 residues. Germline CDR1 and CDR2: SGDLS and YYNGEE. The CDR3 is CASSVEIQGYGYTF. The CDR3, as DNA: TGTGCCAGCAGCGTAGAGATACAGGGTTACGGCTACACCTTC.

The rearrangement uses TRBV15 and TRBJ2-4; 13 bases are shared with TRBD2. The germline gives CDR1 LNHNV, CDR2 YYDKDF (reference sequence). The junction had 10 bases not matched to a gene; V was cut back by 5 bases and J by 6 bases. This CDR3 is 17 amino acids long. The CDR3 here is CATSGLAGDPGGNIQYF. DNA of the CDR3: TGTGCCACCAGCGGACTAGCGGGGGATCCCGGGGGAAACATTCAGTACTTC.

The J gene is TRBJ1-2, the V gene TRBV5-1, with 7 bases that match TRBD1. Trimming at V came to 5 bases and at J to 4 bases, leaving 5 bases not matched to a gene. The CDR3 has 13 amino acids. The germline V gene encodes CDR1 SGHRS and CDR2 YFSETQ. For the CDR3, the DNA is TGCGCCAGCAGTAAAGGGGGCGCCTATGGCTACACCTTC. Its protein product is CASSKGGAYGYTF.

As DNA, the CDR3 is TGTGCCTGGAACCGAGGGGGCGCGGGTTTCAACGAGCAGTACTTC. Translating gives CAWNRGGAGFNEQYF. This chain connects TRBV30 to TRBJ2-7; 7 bases are a match to TRBD1. The CDR3 covers 15 residues. Per germline, CDR1 GTSNPN and CDR2 SVGIG (reference sequence). V lost 4 bases and J lost 5; bases outside the gene matches: 14.

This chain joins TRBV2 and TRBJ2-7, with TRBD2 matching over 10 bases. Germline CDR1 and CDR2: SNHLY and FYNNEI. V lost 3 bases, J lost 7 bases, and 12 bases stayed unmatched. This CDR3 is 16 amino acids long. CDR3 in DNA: TGTGCCAGCAGTGACGCCTGGGAGCGGGAGGGTCTGGAGCAGTACTTC. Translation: CASSDAWEREGLEQYF.

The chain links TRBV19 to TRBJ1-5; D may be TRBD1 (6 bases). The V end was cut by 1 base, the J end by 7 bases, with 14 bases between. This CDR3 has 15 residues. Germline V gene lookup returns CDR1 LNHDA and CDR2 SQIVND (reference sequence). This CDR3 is CASSIGGGADQPQHF. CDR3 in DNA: TGTGCCAGTAGTATAGGCGGGGGCGCAGACCAGCCCCAGCATTTT.

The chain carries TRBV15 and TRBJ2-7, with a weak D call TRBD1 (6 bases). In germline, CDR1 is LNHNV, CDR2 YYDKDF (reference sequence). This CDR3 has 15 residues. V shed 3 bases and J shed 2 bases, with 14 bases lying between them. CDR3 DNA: TGTGCCACCAGCAGCCGGGACACTGGAACCTACGAGCAGTACTTC. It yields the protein CATSSRDTGTYEQYF.

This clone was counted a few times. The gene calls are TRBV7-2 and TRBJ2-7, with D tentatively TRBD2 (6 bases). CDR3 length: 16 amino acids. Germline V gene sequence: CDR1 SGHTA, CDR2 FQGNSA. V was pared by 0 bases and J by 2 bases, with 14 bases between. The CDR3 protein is CASSLAFRDLTYEQYF. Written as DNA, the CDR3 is TGTGCCAGCAGCTTAGCGTTCCGGGACTTAACCTACGAGCAGTACTTC.

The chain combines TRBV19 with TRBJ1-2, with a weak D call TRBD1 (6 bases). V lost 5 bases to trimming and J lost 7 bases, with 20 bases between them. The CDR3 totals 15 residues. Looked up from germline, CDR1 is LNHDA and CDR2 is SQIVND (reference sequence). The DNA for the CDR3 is TGTGCCAGTAGTCTAAGGGACATTGGGACCTCTGGCTACACCTTC. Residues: CASSLRDIGTSGYTF.

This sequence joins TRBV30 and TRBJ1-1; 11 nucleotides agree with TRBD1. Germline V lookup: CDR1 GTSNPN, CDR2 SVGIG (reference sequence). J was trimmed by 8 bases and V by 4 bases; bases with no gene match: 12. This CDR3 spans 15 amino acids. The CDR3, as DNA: TGTGCCTGGACCCCCCGGACAGGGGGCCCGTCGGAAGCTTTCTTT. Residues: CAWTPRTGGPSEAFF.

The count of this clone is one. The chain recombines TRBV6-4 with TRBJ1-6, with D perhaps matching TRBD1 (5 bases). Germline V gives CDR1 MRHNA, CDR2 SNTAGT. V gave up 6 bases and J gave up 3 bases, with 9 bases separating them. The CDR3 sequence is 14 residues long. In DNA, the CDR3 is TGTGCCAGCAGCGAAGGGGTCTATAATTCACCCCTCCACTTT. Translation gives CASSEGVYNSPLHF.

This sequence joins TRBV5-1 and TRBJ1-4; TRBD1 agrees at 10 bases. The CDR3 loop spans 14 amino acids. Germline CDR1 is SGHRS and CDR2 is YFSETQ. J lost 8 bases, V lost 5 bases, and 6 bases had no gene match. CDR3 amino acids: CASSSGQGWEKLFF. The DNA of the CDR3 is TGCGCCAGCAGTTCGGGACAGGGGTGGGAAAAACTGTTTTTT.

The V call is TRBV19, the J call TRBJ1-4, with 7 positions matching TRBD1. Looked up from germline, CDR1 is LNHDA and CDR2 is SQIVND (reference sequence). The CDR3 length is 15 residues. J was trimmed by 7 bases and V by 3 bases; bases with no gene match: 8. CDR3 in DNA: TGTGCCAGTAGTATTCCAGGGGGAGTTGGTGAAAAACTGTTTTTT. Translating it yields CASSIPGGVGEKLFF.

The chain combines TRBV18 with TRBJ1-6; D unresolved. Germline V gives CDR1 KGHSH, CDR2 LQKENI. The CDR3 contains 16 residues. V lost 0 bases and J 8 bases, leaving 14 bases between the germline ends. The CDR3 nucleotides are TGTGCCAGCTCACCACCGGTTAGTATGAGGGATTCACCCCTCCACTTT. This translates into CASSPPVSMRDSPLHF.

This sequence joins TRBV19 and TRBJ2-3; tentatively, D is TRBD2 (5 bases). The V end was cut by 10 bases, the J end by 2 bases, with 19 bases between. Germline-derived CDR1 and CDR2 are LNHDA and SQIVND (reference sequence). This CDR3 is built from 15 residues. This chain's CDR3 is CATQASLGPTDTQYF. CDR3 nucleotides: TGTGCCACCCAGGCTAGCCTAGGGCCCACAGATACGCAGTATTTT. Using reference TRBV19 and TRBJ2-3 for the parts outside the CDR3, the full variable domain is DGGITQSPKYLFRKEGQNVTLSCEQNLNHDAMYWYRQDPGQGLRLIYYSQIVNDFQKGDIAEGYSVSREKKESFPLTVTSAQKNPTAFYLCATQASLGPTDTQYFGPGTRLTVL.

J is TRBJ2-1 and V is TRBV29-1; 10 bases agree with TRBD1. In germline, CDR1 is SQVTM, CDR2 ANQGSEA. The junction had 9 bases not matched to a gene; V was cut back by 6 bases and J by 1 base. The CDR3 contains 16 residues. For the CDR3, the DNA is TGCAGCGTCCTTCGCTTGGGACAGGGGTCCTACAATGAGCAGTTCTTC. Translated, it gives CSVLRLGQGSYNEQFF.

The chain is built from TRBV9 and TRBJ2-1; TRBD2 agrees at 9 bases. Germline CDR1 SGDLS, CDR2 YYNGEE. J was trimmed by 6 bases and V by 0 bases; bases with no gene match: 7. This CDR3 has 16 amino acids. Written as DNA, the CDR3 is TGTGCCAGCAGCGTAGGTAGCGGGAGAGTATTCAATGAGCAGTTCTTC. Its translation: CASSVGSGRVFNEQFF.

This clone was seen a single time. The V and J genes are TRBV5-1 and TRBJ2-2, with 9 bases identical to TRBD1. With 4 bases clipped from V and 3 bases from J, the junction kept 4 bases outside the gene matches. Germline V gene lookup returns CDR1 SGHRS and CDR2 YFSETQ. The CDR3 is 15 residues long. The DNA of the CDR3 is TGCGCCAGCAGCCCCAGGACAGGGGACACCGGGGAGCTGTTTTTT. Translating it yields CASSPRTGDTGELFF.

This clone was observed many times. The DNA of the CDR3 is TGTGCCAGCAGTGACACGAAAACAAATTCATACAATGAGCAGTTCTTC. Protein sequence: CASSDTKTNSYNEQFF. The rearrangement links TRBV6-4 to TRBJ2-1; no reliable D call. CDR1 MRHNA and CDR2 SNTAGT come from the germline V gene. This CDR3 is 16 amino acids long. Between the trimmed V and J ends, which lost 2 bases and 4 bases, there was a span of 15 bases.

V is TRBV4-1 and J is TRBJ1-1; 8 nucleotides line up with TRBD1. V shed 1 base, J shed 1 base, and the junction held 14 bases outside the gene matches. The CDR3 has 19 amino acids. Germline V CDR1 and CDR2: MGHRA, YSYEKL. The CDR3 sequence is CASSQGSVGAGGWNTEAFF. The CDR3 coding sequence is TGCGCCAGCAGCCAAGGTTCGGTTGGGGCAGGGGGCTGGAACACTGAAGCTTTCTTT.